Below are 7 T cell receptor beta chains sequenced from a single sample in a study of human T cells and chemical hapten exposure (dated by TCRdb to the early 2020s). Library generation was performed with RACE. The sequencer was a NextSeq 500. The raw public reads went through TCRdb reprocessing: fastp at Q25, MiXCR clone calling, in-frame beta chains kept. Every distinct CDR3 protein forms one entry, paired with its most common genes and DNA. In all, the sample holds fewer than 85,000 distinct CDR3 sequences, and about a tenth of those were seen once. The top ten constitute 2.5% of the sample. In light of the paper, this sample's time point label describes: patch test 2, 6 weeks after DPC sensitization. This sample's treatment or condition label indicates: therapeutic diphenylcyclopropenone sensitization with weekly scalp DPC. The source was whole blood, collected in connection with sensitization to the hapten diphenylcyclopropenone (DPC). The receptors were gathered from a woman aged 30 to 39 with alopecia areata. Some clones in this sample may be carry-over from other donors' samples.

The rearrangement uses TRBV13 and TRBJ1-2; 8 positions agree with TRBD1. V lost 4 bases, J lost 4 bases, and 8 bases stayed unmatched. Germline CDR1 PRHDT, CDR2 FYEKMQ (reference sequence). The CDR3 has 15 residues. CDR3 protein: CASSSWDRPSYGYTF. The CDR3 DNA reads as TGTGCCAGCAGCTCCTGGGACAGGCCTTCCTATGGCTACACCTTC.

This clonotype appeared a few times. The V call is TRBV6-6, the J call TRBJ1-3, with 9 bases fitting TRBD1. The CDR3 extends over 17 amino acids. Germline lookup yields CDR1 MNHNY and CDR2 SVGAGI (reference sequence). After removal of 2 bases from V and 1 base from J, the junction contained 6 bases not matched to a gene. DNA for the CDR3: TGTGCCAGCAGTTACCTGGGGACAGGGACTTCTGGAAACACCATATATTTT. It is translated as CASSYLGTGTSGNTIYF.

This clonotype has just a few counts. The chain links TRBV29-1 to TRBJ2-5, with 9 bases fitting TRBD1. V lost 6 bases, J lost 2 bases, and 16 bases stayed unmatched. The CDR3 length is 17 residues. Germline loops: CDR1 SQVTM, CDR2 ANQGSEA. Here the CDR3 reads CSVDPGQGVVWQETQYF. The CDR3 bases are TGCAGCGTCGATCCGGGACAGGGAGTGGTCTGGCAAGAGACCCAGTACTTC.

The rearrangement uses TRBV7-6 and TRBJ2-3; TRBD2 matches 7 bases. Germline trimming cut 0 bases from V and 4 bases from J; bases unmatched to any gene: 4. CDR1 is SGHVS, CDR2 FNYEAQ, per germline. The CDR3 length is 15 residues. The CDR3 bases are TGTGCCAGCAGCTTAGCGCTACTAGCGCCAGATACGCAGTATTTT. This codes for CASSLALLAPDTQYF.

In its sample, this clonotype was seen a few times. The chain has TRBV12-3 or TRBV12-4 and TRBJ1-6; D is unresolved. Trimming pared 3 bases from V and 12 bases from J, leaving 12 bases between. This CDR3 spans 13 amino acids. The CDR3 here is CASSFADGRPLHF. As DNA, the CDR3 is TGTGCCAGCAGTTTCGCAGACGGGCGACCCCTCCACTTT.

This clonotype was seen only a few times. The chain combines TRBV27 with TRBJ2-2; perhaps TRBD1 as D (5 bases). Trimming took 3 bases from V and 6 from J, leaving 8 bases between them. Germline V gene lookup returns CDR1 MNHEY and CDR2 SMNVEV (reference sequence). There are 13 residues in the CDR3. DNA of the CDR3: TGTGCCAGCAGTTTTCAAGGGGCCGGGGAGCTGTTTTTT. Amino acids: CASSFQGAGELFF.

The table lists this clonotype with many counts. The chain links TRBV14 to TRBJ1-2; D is undetermined. Trimming stripped 3 bases from V and 7 bases from J, with 15 bases between. The CDR3 spans 14 residues. Germline CDR1 is SGHDN and CDR2 is FVKESK. This chain's CDR3 is CASSQVSGLAGYTF. For the CDR3, the DNA is TGTGCCAGCAGCCAGGTTTCCGGGCTAGCTGGCTACACCTTC.